The clone carrying this T cell receptor beta chain was picked up a small number of times. Its antigen is still unknown. This specimen comes from a study of T cell repertoires in cytomegalovirus infection. Findings of the study overall: Based on cumulative public TCR beta family frequency, carriers of CMV plus the relevant HLA were identified.

MiXCR, run by TCRdb on the reads, gives a single entry per CDR3 protein. Here the sample spans nearly 550,000 distinct CDR3 sequences, about 15% being singletons. Sequencing used CD8+ T cells from PBMCs. The TCR sequence derives from a human donor in good health (CMV status not recorded). Some clones in this sample may be carry-over from other donors' samples.

In nucleotides, the CDR3 is TGTGCCACCAGCAGATCGAACAGTTTAGCCAAAAACATTCAGTACTTC. Its translation: CATSRSNSLAKNIQYF. The chain employs TRBV15 and TRBJ2-4, with D hard to call. CDR3 length equals 16 residues. Germline loops: CDR1 LNHNV, CDR2 YYDKDF (reference sequence). V was shortened by 2 bases and J by 0 bases, with 11 bases between the two germline ends.